The sample holds a few counts of the clone carrying this T cell receptor (beta chain). This entry comes from a study of T cells in Graves' hyperthyroidism and ophthalmopathy. Each diagnosis drew on symptoms, thyroxine, TRAb, thyroid ultrasound and orbital computed tomography findings. The CDR3 is 14 residues long. With 1 base removed from V and 3 bases from J, the gap between germline ends came to 9 bases. CDR1 SGHDN and CDR2 FVKESK come from the germline V gene. Authors of the study amplified TCR beta CDR3 regions from RNA transcripts. Using the HTBI primer set, a first-round RT-PCR was run on the TCR CDR3. Via MiXCR, TCRdb re-called the multiplex PCR reads, giving one row per CDR3 protein. The sample lists 300,000 to 500,000 distinct CDR3 sequences; around 15% were seen once.

The receptor was isolated from a man aged 45 to 65 with Graves' ophthalmopathy. Specimen: blood. This chain links TRBV14 with TRBJ1-2, with D uncertain. CDR3 sequence: CASSQGAGHYGYTF. CDR3 DNA: TGTGCCAGCAGCCAAGGTGCCGGGCACTATGGCTACACCTTC.